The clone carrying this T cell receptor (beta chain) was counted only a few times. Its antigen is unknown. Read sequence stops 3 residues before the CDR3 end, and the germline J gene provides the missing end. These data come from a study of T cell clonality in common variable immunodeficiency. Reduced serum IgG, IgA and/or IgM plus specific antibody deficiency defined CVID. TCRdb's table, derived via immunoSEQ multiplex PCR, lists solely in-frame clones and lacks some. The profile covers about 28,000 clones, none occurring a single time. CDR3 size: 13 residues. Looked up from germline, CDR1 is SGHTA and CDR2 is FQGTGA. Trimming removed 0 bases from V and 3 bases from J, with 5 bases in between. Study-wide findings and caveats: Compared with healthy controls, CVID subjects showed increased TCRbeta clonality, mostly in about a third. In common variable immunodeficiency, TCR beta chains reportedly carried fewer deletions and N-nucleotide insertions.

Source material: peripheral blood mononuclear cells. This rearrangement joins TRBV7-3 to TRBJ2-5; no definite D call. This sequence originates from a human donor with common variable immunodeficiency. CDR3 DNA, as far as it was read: TGTGCCAGCAGCTTAACAAACAAAGAGACC. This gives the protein CASSLTNKET. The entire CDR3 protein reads CASSLTNKETQYF.